This TCR beta chain was identified during a study of cytomegalovirus exposure and HLA in healthy donors. The method was immunoSEQ multiplex PCR; TCRdb's version includes in-frame clones alone and lacks a portion of them. The sample has some 65,000 clones; roughly 95% are singletons. Points on this clone: Its target is unknown.

This CDR3 region has 15 residues. Germline CDR1 SGHAT, CDR2 FQNNGV. Losses at the gene ends were 4 bases for V and 0 bases for J; bases not matched to a gene: 2. The donors formed part of the approximately 120-subject validation cohort, distinct from the roughly 670-subject first cohort. Study results and limitations: Diagnosis of cytomegalovirus status made by the classifier reportedly showed high specificity and sensitivity.

The sequenced sample was PBMCs. The TCR comes from a young man in good health and CMV-seronegative. This chain connects TRBV11-2 to TRBJ2-2; 7 nucleotides align to TRBD2. The CDR3 loop is CASSSGTTNTGELFF. CDR3 nucleotide sequence: TGTGCCAGCAGCTCCGGGACTACGAACACCGGGGAGCTGTTTTTT.